One sample yielded the 18 T cell receptor beta chains listed below, sequenced in a study of T cell repertoires in cytomegalovirus infection. TCRdb passed the reads through MiXCR, listing each CDR3 protein once. The sample holds about 260,000 distinct CDR3 sequences, around 15% seen once. The sequencing input was PBMCs. The receptors come from a human donor in good health (CMV status not recorded). Some clones in this sample may be carry-over from other donors' samples.

The J gene is TRBJ2-7, the V gene TRBV7-9; 8 bases agree with TRBD1. This CDR3 has 15 residues. The J segment lost 7 bases and the V segment lost 2 bases, leaving 10 bases of the junction unmatched. Germline V lookup: CDR1 SEHNR, CDR2 FQNEAQ (reference sequence). In nucleotides, the CDR3 is TGTGCCAGCAGCTTACTTGGTCAGGGGGCCAGGGAGCAGTACTTC. This sequence encodes CASSLLGQGAREQYF.

This clonotype was seen repeatedly, ten times or more. The chain has TRBV7-3 and TRBJ2-2, with 9 bases fitting TRBD1. Germline CDR1 is SGHTA and CDR2 is FQGTGA. The V and J ends lost 4 bases and 4 bases, in that order; junction bases with no gene match: 7. This CDR3 has 16 amino acids. CDR3 loop: CASSYKTGGVTGELFF. CDR3 nucleotide sequence: TGTGCCAGCAGCTATAAGACAGGGGGAGTCACCGGGGAGCTGTTTTTT. Full variable domain (rest looked up from reference TRBV7-3 and TRBJ2-2): GAGVSQTPSNKVTEKGKYVELRCDPISGHTALYWYRQSLGQGPEFLIYFQGTGAADDSGLPNDRFFAVRPEGSVSTLKIQRTERGDSAVYLCASSYKTGGVTGELFFGEGSRLTVL.

V gene TRBV3-1 combines with J gene TRBJ1-1, with D perhaps TRBD1 (5 bases). CDR1 and CDR2 (germline): LGHDT, YNNKEL (reference sequence). V was pared by 3 bases and J by 3 bases, with 11 bases between. CDR3 length equals 14 residues. The CDR3 loop is CASSQMWGDTEAFF. CDR3 coding DNA: TGTGCCAGCAGCCAGATGTGGGGGGACACTGAAGCTTTCTTT.

Ten or more counts support this clonotype. The rearrangement uses TRBV7-6 and TRBJ2-1; TRBD2 might be the D (6 bases). Germline CDR1 and CDR2: SGHVS and FNYEAQ. The CDR3 is made up of 13 amino acids. Trimming removed 5 bases at V and 6 bases at J, with 11 bases between. CDR3 DNA sequence: TGTGCCAGCAGCACCCGGGACTTCAATGAGCAGTTCTTC. As protein: CASSTRDFNEQFF. Looking up the rest from reference TRBV7-6 and TRBJ2-1 gives the full variable domain: GAGVSQSPRYKVTKRGQDVALRCDPISGHVSLYWYRQALGQGPEFLTYFNYEAQQDKSGLPNDRFSAERPEGSISTLTIQRTEQRDSAMYRCASSTRDFNEQFFGPGTRLTVL.

As concerns this clonotype: A read error may be the cause here, since a much bigger clone is one base away. The chain recombines TRBV12-3 or TRBV12-4 with TRBJ2-2, with 11 bases lining up with TRBD2. This CDR3 region has 16 residues. With 8 bases clipped from V and 6 bases from J, the junction kept 11 bases outside the gene matches. CDR3 bases: TGTGCCAGCTGTACCCCTAGCGGGAGGAGCGCCGGGGAGCTGTTTTTT. Its protein product is CASCTPSGRSAGELFF.

A few counts support this clonotype. The V and J genes are TRBV6-2 or TRBV6-3 and TRBJ2-7, with D uncertain. The germline CDR1 and CDR2 sequences are MNHEY and SVGEGT. V lost 7 bases, J lost 3 bases, and 10 bases lay in between. The CDR3 has 12 residues. The chain's CDR3 is CASTDPDYEQYF. The CDR3 DNA follows: TGTGCCAGCACCGACCCAGACTACGAGCAGTACTTC.

Only a few counts were recorded for this clonotype. This chain links TRBV29-1 with TRBJ1-2; D is unresolved. V was pared by 6 bases and J by 8 bases, with 19 bases between. The germline gives CDR1 SQVTM, CDR2 ANQGSEA. This CDR3 comprises 13 residues. CDR3 coding DNA: TGCAGCGTGGCTACGGGCCAATCAAGCGGCTACACCTTC. Translation gives CSVATGQSSGYTF.

This clonotype was found many times. The gene calls are TRBV19 and TRBJ1-1, with unresolved D. Germline CDR1 and CDR2: LNHDA and SQIVND (reference sequence). Between the trimmed V and J ends, which lost 1 base and 4 bases, there was a span of 10 bases. This CDR3 region has 14 residues. The CDR3: CASSIVGKGTEAFF. DNA of the CDR3: TGTGCCAGTAGTATAGTGGGGAAGGGCACTGAAGCTTTCTTT.

This clonotype appeared many times. The V gene is TRBV5-1, the J gene TRBJ2-5, with 10 bases lining up with TRBD1. CDR3 length: 15 residues. V dropped 4 bases and J dropped 5; count of bases not matched to a gene: 8. Germline CDR1 reads SGHRS; CDR2 reads YFSETQ. The DNA of the CDR3 is TGCGCCAGCAGCAGACGACAGGGGGCCTCGGAGACCCAGTACTTC. Translation gives CASSRRQGASETQYF. Using reference TRBV5-1 and TRBJ2-5 for the parts outside the CDR3, the full variable domain is KAGVTQTPRYLIKTRGQQVTLSCSPISGHRSVSWYQQTPGQGLQFLFEYFSETQRNKGNFPGRFSGRQFSNSRSEMNVSTLELGDSALYLCASSRRQGASETQYFGPGTRLLVL.

This clonotype was recorded a few times. This chain joins TRBV6-2 or TRBV6-3 and TRBJ2-1, with D unresolved. This CDR3 comprises 12 residues. Trimming left V 6 bases short and J 7 bases short, with 10 bases between. Germline V gene data show CDR1 as MNHEY and CDR2 as SVGEGT. The CDR3 bases are TGTGCCAGCAGCCAAAGTTGGAATGAGCAGTTCTTC. Its translation: CASSQSWNEQFF.

The chain uses TRBV7-3 and TRBJ2-2; no clear D. The germline V gene encodes CDR1 SGHTA and CDR2 FQGTGA. There are 14 residues in the CDR3. V lost 3 bases and J lost 6, with 11 bases in between. CDR3 DNA: TGTGCCAGCAGCTTCATAGGGTCTTCCGGGGAGCTGTTTTTT. The encoded protein is CASSFIGSSGELFF.

This clonotype has a single count. The chain has TRBV7-2 and TRBJ1-2, with D hard to call. The CDR3 extends over 13 amino acids. The ends were cut back, 5 bases at V and 13 bases at J, with 20 bases in the middle. CDR1 and CDR2 from the germline V gene are SGHTA and FQGNSA. Here the CDR3 reads CASSPTNGVSCTF. In DNA, the CDR3 is TGTGCCAGCAGCCCAACTAACGGGGTTAGTTGCACCTTC. The complete variable domain, with remaining parts taken from reference TRBV7-2 and TRBJ1-2, reads GAGVSQSPSNKVTEKGKDVELRCDPISGHTALYWYRQSLGQGLEFLIYFQGNSAPDKSGLPSDRFSAERTGGSVSTLTIQRTQQEDSAVYLCASSPTNGVSCTFGSGTRLTVV.

This clonotype has a count of ten or more. The CDR3 sequence is CASSLVRIGANVLTF. In DNA form, the CDR3 reads TGTGCCAGCAGCTTAGTCAGGATTGGGGCCAACGTCCTGACTTTC. The chain employs TRBV7-2 and TRBJ2-6; D is undetermined. Trimming took off 1 base at V and 3 bases at J, with 7 bases between the two ends. CDR3 length equals 15 residues. CDR1 and CDR2 from the germline V gene are SGHTA and FQGNSA.

The V gene is TRBV7-2, the J gene TRBJ2-1; 7 nucleotides align to TRBD2. The CDR3 has 15 amino acids. J gave up 6 bases and V 5 bases, and 10 bases lay outside the gene matches. Germline V gives CDR1 SGHTA, CDR2 FQGNSA. The chain's CDR3 is CASSPLGGNANEQFF. The CDR3 DNA follows: TGTGCCAGCAGCCCTTTGGGGGGGAACGCCAATGAGCAGTTCTTC. Supplemented by reference TRBV7-2 and TRBJ2-1, the full variable domain reads GAGVSQSPSNKVTEKGKDVELRCDPISGHTALYWYRQSLGQGLEFLIYFQGNSAPDKSGLPSDRFSAERTGGSVSTLTIQRTQQEDSAVYLCASSPLGGNANEQFFGPGTRLTVL.

This clonotype occurred many times. The CDR3 DNA reads as TGTGCCAGCAGTTTTCCCCCCTACGAGCAGTACTTC. Protein product: CASSFPPYEQYF. The chain carries TRBV12-3 or TRBV12-4 and TRBJ2-7, with D unresolved. V lost 3 bases and J 2 bases, leaving 5 bases between the germline ends. CDR3 length: 12 amino acids.

V usage is TRBV5-4 and J usage is TRBJ1-1, with D perhaps matching TRBD1 (6 bases). V was trimmed by 9 bases and J by 1 base, leaving 22 bases between them. The CDR3 length is 16 residues. The germline V gene has CDR1 SGHNT and CDR2 YYREEE (reference sequence). CDR3 bases: TGTGCCACCTCAAGAGGGGGTCAGGGGAGGAACACTGAAGCTTTCTTT. It translates to CATSRGGQGRNTEAFF.

The table lists this clonotype with many counts. J is TRBJ2-3 and V is TRBV12-3 or TRBV12-4; no definite D call. V was pared by 6 bases and J by 6 bases, with 10 bases between. This CDR3 has 12 amino acids. CDR3 in DNA: TGTGCCAGCAGCCTTGACGGGGATACGCAGTATTTT. Encoded protein: CASSLDGDTQYF.

This clonotype appeared a few times. This rearrangement joins TRBV28 to TRBJ2-3, with D uncertain. The CDR3 has 13 residues. Germline CDR1 is MDHEN and CDR2 is SYDVKM. V was pared by 6 bases and J by 5 bases, with 12 bases between. Written as DNA, the CDR3 is TGTGCCAGCAGGTACTCTTCGGGAGATACGCAGTATTTT. It is translated as CASRYSSGDTQYF.